Listed here is a single TCR beta chain. The antigen is not known. J was trimmed by 2 bases and V by 4 bases; bases with no gene match: 2. Germline V gene sequence: CDR1 LNHDA, CDR2 SQIVND (reference sequence). This CDR3 has 14 residues. Selection required adequate fresh-frozen tumor tissue plus more than two years' survival data. This record comes from a study of glioma-infiltrating T cells after dendritic cell vaccination. Study-wide results and caveats: Higher pretreatment TIL content predicted longer progression-free time and survival. TCR clonality showed no direct relationship with survival.

The primer mix had 60 V beta and 13 J beta primers. Profiled with immunoSEQ multiplex PCR; TCRdb holds only in-frame clones, not every one. The profile shows around 90,000 clones, over 60% of them singletons. The sequences come from blood, collected before dendritic cell vaccination. The source is a human donor with glioblastoma. This chain links TRBV19 with TRBJ1-2; 9 positions agree with TRBD1. Written as DNA, the CDR3 is TGTGCCAGTAGTACCGACAGGGGGAACTATGGCTACACCTTC. Residues: CASSTDRGNYGYTF.